This T cell receptor delta chain emerged from a study of Vδ1+ human thymocytes. General observations from the study: Highly polyclonal TRG and TRD repertoires with Gaussian CDR3 length distributions appeared in thymus.

There are a few counts of this clone. Its antigen is unknown. Extracted RNA was reverse transcribed into cDNA. CDR3 amplicons came from multiplex PCR with pooled V-gene forward and constant-region reverse primers. TCRdb made new clone calls on the multiplex PCR reads using CATT. Of about 75,000 delta-chain clones listed, roughly a third are singletons. Germline values: CDR1 TSWWSYY, CDR2 QGS. The CDR3 totals 19 residues. The V end was cut by 0 bases, the J end by 2 bases, with 22 bases between. This sequence joins TRDV1 and TRDJ1; D possibly corresponds to TRDD3 (6 bases). The sequence was obtained from a boy under two years old who had congenital heart surgery. The material sequenced was Vdelta1+ gamma-delta thymocytes from the thymus. Stated subset: FACS-sorted CD3+ TCRalphabeta- TCRVdelta1+ TCRVdelta2- thymocytes. The CDR3 reads CALGELSGGVPGGTDKLIF. The CDR3, as DNA: TGTGCTCTTGGGGAACTTTCGGGGGGAGTCCCTGGTGGGACCGATAAACTCATCTTT.